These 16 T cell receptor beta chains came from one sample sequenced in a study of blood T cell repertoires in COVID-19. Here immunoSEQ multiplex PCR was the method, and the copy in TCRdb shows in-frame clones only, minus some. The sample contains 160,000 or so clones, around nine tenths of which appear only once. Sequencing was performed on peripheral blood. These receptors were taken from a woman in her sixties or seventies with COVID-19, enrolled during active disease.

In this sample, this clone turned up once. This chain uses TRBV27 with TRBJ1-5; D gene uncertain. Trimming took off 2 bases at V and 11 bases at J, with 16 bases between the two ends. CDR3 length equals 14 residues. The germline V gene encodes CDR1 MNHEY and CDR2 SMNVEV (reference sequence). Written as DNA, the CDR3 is TGTGCCAGCAGTTTAAATAAGTACGGTGCGACCCAGCATTTT. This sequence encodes CASSLNKYGATQHF.

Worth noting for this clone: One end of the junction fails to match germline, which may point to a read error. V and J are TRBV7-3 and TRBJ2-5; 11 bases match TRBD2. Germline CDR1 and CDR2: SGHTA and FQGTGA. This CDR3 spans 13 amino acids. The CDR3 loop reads CASSLVAGGRRDF. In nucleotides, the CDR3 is TGTGCCAGCAGCTTGGTAGCGGGGGGGCGACGGGACTTC.

For the CDR3, the DNA is TGTGCCATCAGTGAATCCGGACAGGGTGAGGGAGCTTTCTTT. This translates into CAISESGQGEGAFF. The chain links TRBV10-3 to TRBJ1-1, with 8 bases that match TRBD1. The V gene's germline CDR1 is ENHRY and CDR2 SYGVKD. V shed 3 bases and J 10 bases; nucleotides not matched to a gene: 10. The CDR3 runs 14 residues.

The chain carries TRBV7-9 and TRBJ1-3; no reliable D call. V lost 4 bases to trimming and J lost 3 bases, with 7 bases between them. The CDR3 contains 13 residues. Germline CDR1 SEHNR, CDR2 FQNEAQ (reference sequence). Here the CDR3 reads CASSSVRGNTIYF. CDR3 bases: TGTGCCAGCAGCTCCGTTCGTGGAAACACCATATATTTT.

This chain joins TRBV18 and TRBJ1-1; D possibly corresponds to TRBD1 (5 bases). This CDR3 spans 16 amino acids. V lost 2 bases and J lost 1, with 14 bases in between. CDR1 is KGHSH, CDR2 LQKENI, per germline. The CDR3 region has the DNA TGTGCCAGCTCACCAATTCGGGGGGACCGGAACACTGAAGCTTTCTTT. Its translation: CASSPIRGDRNTEAFF.

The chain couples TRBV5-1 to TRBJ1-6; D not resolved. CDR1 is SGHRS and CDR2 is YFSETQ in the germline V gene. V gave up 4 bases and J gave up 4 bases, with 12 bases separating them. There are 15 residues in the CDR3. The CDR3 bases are TGCGCCAGCAGCCTGGGTGGGCAGTATAATTCACCCCTCCACTTT. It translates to CASSLGGQYNSPLHF.

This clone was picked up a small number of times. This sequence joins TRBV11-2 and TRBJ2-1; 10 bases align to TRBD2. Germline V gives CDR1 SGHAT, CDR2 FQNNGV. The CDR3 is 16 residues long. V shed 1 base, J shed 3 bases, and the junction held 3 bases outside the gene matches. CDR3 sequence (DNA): TGTGCCAGCAGCTTAGGAGCGGGGGGGCTCTACAATGAGCAGTTCTTC. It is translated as CASSLGAGGLYNEQFF.

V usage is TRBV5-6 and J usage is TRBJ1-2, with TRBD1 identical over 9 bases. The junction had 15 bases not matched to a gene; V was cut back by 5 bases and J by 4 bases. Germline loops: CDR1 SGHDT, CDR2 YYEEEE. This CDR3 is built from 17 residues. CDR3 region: CASRRPGQGAGSYGYTF. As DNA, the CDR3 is TGTGCCAGCAGGCGACCGGGACAGGGAGCGGGTAGCTATGGCTACACCTTC.

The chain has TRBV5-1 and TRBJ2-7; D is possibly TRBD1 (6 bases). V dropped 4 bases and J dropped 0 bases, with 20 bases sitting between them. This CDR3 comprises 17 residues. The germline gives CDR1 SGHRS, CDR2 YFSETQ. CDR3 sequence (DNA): TGCGCCAGCAGCGGAAGGGACGGGACATTGAGCTCCTACGAGCAGTACTTC. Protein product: CASSGRDGTLSSYEQYF.

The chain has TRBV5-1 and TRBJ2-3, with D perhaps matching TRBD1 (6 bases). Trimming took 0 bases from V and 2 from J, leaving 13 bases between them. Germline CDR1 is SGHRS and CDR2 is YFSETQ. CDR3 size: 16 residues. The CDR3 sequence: CASSLEQGLNTDTQYF. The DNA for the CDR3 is TGCGCCAGCAGCTTGGAGCAGGGGTTAAACACAGATACGCAGTATTTT.

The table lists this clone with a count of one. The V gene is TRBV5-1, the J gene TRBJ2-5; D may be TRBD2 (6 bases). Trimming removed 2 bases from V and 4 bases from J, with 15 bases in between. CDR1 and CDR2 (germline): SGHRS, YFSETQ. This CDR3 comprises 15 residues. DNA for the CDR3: TGCGCCAGCAGCTTAAGTAACCCGGAGGGAGAGACCCAGTACTTC. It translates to CASSLSNPEGETQYF.

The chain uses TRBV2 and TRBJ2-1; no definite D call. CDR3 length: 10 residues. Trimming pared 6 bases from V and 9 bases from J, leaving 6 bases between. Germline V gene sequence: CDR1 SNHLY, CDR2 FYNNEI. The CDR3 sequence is CASSIFEQFF. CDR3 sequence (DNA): TGTGCCAGCAGCATTTTTGAGCAGTTCTTC.

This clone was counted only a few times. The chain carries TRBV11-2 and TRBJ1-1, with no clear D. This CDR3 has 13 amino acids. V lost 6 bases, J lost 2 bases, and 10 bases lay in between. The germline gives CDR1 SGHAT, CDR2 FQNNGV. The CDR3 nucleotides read TGTGCCAGCAGTCTCCAGGTTAACACTGAAGCTTTCTTT. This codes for CASSLQVNTEAFF.

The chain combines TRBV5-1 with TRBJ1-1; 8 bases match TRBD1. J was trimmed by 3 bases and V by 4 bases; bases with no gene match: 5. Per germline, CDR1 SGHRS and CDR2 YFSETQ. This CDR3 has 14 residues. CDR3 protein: CASSTGQGHTEAFF. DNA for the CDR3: TGCGCCAGCAGCACCGGACAGGGTCACACTGAAGCTTTCTTT.

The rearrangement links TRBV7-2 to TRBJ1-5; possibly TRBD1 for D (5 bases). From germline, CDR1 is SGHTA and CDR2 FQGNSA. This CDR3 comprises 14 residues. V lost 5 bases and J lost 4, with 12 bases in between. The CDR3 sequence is CASSPRTGNQPQHF. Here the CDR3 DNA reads TGTGCCAGCAGCCCCCGAACAGGTAATCAGCCCCAGCATTTT.

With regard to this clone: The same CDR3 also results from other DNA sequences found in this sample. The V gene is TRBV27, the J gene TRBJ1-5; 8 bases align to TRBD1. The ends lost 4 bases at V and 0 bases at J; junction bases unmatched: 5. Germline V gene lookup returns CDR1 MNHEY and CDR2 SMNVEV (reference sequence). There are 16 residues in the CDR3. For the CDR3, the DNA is TGTGCCAGCAGTTCCGCGGACAGGGCTAGCAATCAGCCCCAGCATTTT. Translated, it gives CASSSADRASNQPQHF.